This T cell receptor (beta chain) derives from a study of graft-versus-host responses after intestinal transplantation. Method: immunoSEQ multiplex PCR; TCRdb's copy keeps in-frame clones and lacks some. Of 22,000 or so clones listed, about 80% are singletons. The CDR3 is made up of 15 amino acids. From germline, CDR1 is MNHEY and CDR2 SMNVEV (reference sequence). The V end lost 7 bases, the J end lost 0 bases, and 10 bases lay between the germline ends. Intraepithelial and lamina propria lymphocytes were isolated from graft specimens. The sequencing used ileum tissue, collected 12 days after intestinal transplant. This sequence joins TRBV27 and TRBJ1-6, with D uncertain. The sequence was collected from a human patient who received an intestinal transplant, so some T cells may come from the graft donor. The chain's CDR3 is CASTRHHSYNSPLHF. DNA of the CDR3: TGTGCCAGCACCCGACACCACTCCTATAATTCACCCCTCCACTTT.